The present T cell receptor (beta chain) was sequenced within a study of shared clonotypes between healthy human individuals. Terminally differentiated effector memory CD45RA+ cells were left out of the naive CD8 fraction, which was CD45RO-negative and positively selected for CCR7. The trim removed 0 bases at V and 4 bases at J, leaving 1 base unmatched. The CDR3 spans 16 residues. Germline assignment: CDR1 SGDLS and CDR2 YYNGEE. This clone was recorded only once. Its antigen is not known. Points from the study as a whole: Generation probabilities were higher for clonotypes shared across all four sorted-subset donors than for unshared ones.

Data came from immunoSEQ multiplex PCR; TCRdb stores just in-frame clones and leaves some out. Here the sample spans 660,000 or so clones, roughly 96% being singletons. This clonotype was sampled from a woman aged 25 to 39 in good health. Sequencing was performed on naive CD8+ T cells sorted from blood. The V and J genes are TRBV9 and TRBJ2-3; 14 bases map to TRBD2. The CDR3 DNA follows: TGTGCCAGCAGCGTAGGACTAGCGGGAGGGTCAGATACGCAGTATTTT. It specifies CASSVGLAGGSDTQYF. The full variable domain, with the rest looked up from reference TRBV9 and TRBJ2-3, is DSGVTQTPKHLITATGQRVTLRCSPRSGDLSVYWYQQSLDQGLQFLIQYYNGEERAKGNILERFSAQQFPDLHSELNLSSLELGDSALYFCASSVGLAGGSDTQYFGPGTRLTVL.